This T cell receptor (beta chain) was identified in a study of CD8+CD57+ T cells in acquired aplastic anemia. About the study: Yields of DNA that came from sorted CD4+ and CD8+ cells averaged roughly 3.2 ug.

The template used for profiling TCR beta VDJ and CDR3 was genomic DNA. Using its own MiXCR run on the reads, TCRdb lists one record per CDR3 protein. This sample has around 150,000 distinct CDR3 sequences, with 65% to 75% found just once. Patients selected for sequencing had displayed CD8+CD57+ cell expansion by flow cytometry. The sequence was obtained from a human donor with aplastic anemia. Specimen: sorted CD4+, CD8+, or CD8+CD57+ T cells (not recorded which) from PBMCs.

CDR3 amino acids: CASMWGEGANSPLHF. The CDR3 coding sequence is TGTGCCAGCATGTGGGGCGAGGGCGCGAATTCACCCCTCCACTTT. The chain links TRBV2 to TRBJ1-6, with D possibly TRBD1 on 5 matching bases. Germline-derived CDR1 and CDR2 are SNHLY and FYNNEI. Trimming removed 7 bases from V and 7 bases from J, with 17 bases in between. This CDR3 comprises 15 residues.